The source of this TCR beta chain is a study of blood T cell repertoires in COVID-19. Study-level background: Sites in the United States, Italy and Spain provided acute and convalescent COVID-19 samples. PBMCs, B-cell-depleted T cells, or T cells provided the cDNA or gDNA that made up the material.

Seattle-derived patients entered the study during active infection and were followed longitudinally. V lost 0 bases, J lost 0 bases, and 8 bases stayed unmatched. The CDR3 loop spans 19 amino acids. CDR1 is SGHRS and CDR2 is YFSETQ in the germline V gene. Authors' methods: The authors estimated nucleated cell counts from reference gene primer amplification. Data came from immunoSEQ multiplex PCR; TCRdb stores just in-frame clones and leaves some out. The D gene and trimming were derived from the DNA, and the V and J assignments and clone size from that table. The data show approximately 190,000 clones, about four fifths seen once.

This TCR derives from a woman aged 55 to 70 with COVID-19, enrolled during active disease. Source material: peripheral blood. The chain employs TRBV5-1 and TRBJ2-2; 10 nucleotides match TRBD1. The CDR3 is CASSLAWGQGLPNTGELFF. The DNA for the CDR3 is TGCGCCAGCAGCTTGGCGTGGGGACAGGGGCTACCGAACACCGGGGAGCTGTTTTTT.